This note documents a single TCR beta chain sequence. Antigen unknown. The sample belongs to a study of response to subunit inactivated influenza vaccine. Study-level results: The study's authors posited that every seasonal influenza vaccination enlists few new T cells.

TCRdb itself ran the RT-PCR reads through MiXCR, one entry per CDR3 protein. The profile covers around 540,000 distinct CDR3 sequences, with about an eighth appearing a single time and roughly a tenth taken by the ten largest. CDR3 length: 13 residues. Losses at the gene ends were 3 bases for V and 6 bases for J; bases not matched to a gene: 5. Germline-derived CDR1 and CDR2 are SGHRS and YFSETQ. This sequence joins TRBV5-1 and TRBJ2-7; 8 bases are a match to TRBD2. The material sequenced was PBMCs from blood, taken on the day of vaccination. The receptor's source is a man between 50 and 59 years old who received an inactivated influenza vaccine. The CDR3: CASSYTGGSEQYF. The CDR3 coding sequence is TGCGCCAGCAGCTACACGGGAGGGAGCGAGCAGTACTTC.